Listed below are T cell receptor beta chains from one sample, sequenced in a study of cytomegalovirus exposure and HLA in healthy donors. Only in-frame clones appear in the TCRdb table, and some are missing; sequencing was by immunoSEQ multiplex PCR. This table lists about 120,000 clones. Sample: PBMCs. The receptors were gathered from a young man in good health and CMV-seronegative. CDR3s include the opening cysteine and the closing phenylalanine or tryptophan. The order of the fields is D gene, V gene, J gene, CDR3 DNA, CDR3 protein. A D gene is named only where the DNA matches it firmly.

>TRBD1|TRBV6-1|TRBJ1-4
TGTGCCAGCAGTGAAAGGGGGCGATCGAAGGAAAAACTGTTTTTT
CASSERGRSKEKLFF
>-|TRBV13|TRBJ2-1
TGTGCCAGCAGCTCCCGGGGCTACAATGAGCAGTTCTTC
CASSSRGYNEQFF
>TRBD1|TRBV7-2|TRBJ2-1
TGTGCCAGCCGGTGGACAGGGGGTAATGAGCAGTTCTTC
CASRWTGGNEQFF
>TRBD1|TRBV10-3|TRBJ1-2
TGTGCCATCAGGGGGACAGGGAATGGCTACACCTTC
CAIRGTGNGYTF
>-|TRBV5-1|TRBJ2-2
TGCGCCAGCAGCACCTCGGTCCAACTCACCGGGGAGCTGTTTTTT
CASSTSVQLTGELFF
>TRBD1|TRBV5-6|TRBJ1-5
TGTGCCAGCAGCTCAGCGGGACAGGGGTTCGATCAGCCCCAGCATTTT
CASSSAGQGFDQPQHF
>-|TRBV7-9|TRBJ1-6
TGTGCCAGCAGCCTCGGGACACAGAATTCACCCCTCCACTTT
CASSLGTQNSPLHF
>-|TRBV7-3|TRBJ2-3
TGTGCCAGCAGCCAGGGGAGGGTGGCAGATACGCAGTATTTT
CASSQGRVADTQYF
>-|TRBV9|TRBJ1-2
TGTGCCAGCTCGGGTGAGAGGGCGCTAGACTATGGCTACACCTTC
CASSGERALDYGYTF
>-|TRBV5-1|TRBJ1-1
TGCGCCAGCAGCTTCACAGGGATCACTGAAGCTTTCTTT
CASSFTGITEAFF
>-|TRBV28|TRBJ2-1
TGTGCCAGCAGTCAAACAGGGTTTGAGCAGTTCTTC
CASSQTGFEQFF
>-|TRBV30|TRBJ2-7
TGTGCCTGGAAGGCAGGGAAGTCCTACGAGCAGTACTTC
CAWKAGKSYEQYF
>-|TRBV2|TRBJ1-5
TGTGCCAGCAGTGAAAACTTCGTTAAAGGAGGATATCAGCCCCAGCATTTT
CASSENFVKGGYQPQHF
>TRBD2|TRBV29-1|TRBJ2-1
TGCAGCGTCAGAGCGGGAGCGTACAATGAGCAGTTCTTC
CSVRAGAYNEQFF
>-|TRBV9|TRBJ2-5
TGTGCCAGCAGCCTTCGACCGGGCGGGACCTACCAAGAGACCCAGTACTTC
CASSLRPGGTYQETQYF
>-|TRBV7-6|TRBJ2-5
TGTGCCAGCAGCTTAGTCGAGGGGGGGCGTCAAGAGACCCAGTACTTC
CASSLVEGGRQETQYF
>TRBD1|TRBV6-1|TRBJ1-3
TGTGCCAGCAGCTTACAGGGGGCTGGTGGAAACACCATATATTTT
CASSLQGAGGNTIYF
>-|TRBV7-2|TRBJ1-6
TGTGCCAGCAGCCTGGGGGCGCAGTATAATTCACCCCTCCACTTT
CASSLGAQYNSPLHF